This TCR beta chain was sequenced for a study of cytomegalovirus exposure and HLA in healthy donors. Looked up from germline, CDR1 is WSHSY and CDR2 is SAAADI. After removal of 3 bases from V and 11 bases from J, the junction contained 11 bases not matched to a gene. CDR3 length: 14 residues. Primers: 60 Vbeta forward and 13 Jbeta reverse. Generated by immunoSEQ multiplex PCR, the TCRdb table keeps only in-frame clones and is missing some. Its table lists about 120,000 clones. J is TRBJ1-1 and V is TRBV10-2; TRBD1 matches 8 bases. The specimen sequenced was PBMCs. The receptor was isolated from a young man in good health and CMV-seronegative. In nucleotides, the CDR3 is TGCGCCAGCAGTGATGTTCAGGGGGCGCGTCCGGCTTTCTTT. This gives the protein CASSDVQGARPAFF.